Reported below is one T cell receptor beta chain. What it binds is not known. The V gene lost 11 bases and the J gene lost 0 bases, with 14 bases spanning the gap. This CDR3 contains 14 residues. CDR1 MDHEN and CDR2 SYDVKM come from the germline V gene. This record comes from a study of PD-L1 blockade in urothelial cancer. Study results and limitations: Pretreatment clonality of the blood TCR repertoire below the median was predictive of superior survival.

Some clones are missing from TCRdb's copy, which holds only in-frame ones; the method was immunoSEQ multiplex PCR. The profile shows 95,000 to 150,000 clones, 86% of them singletons. Time point defined: peripheral blood 6 weeks after treatment start. Disease in patients was locally advanced or metastatic urothelial carcinoma. Material: PBMCs, obtained around atezolizumab (anti-PD-L1) treatment. The source is a man in his fifties with urothelial cancer. The V call is TRBV28, the J call TRBJ2-1, with D perhaps TRBD1 (5 bases). CDR3 sequence (DNA): TGTGCCGGACGTGGGGCCGACTCCTACAATGAGCAGTTCTTC. It specifies CAGRGADSYNEQFF.